Sequencing of this T cell receptor beta chain was carried out in a study of T-cell reconstitution after alpha-beta-depleted transplantation in children. For this clonotype: Its cognate antigen is unknown.

Regarding the study as a whole: At the one-year point after transplant, T-cell counts and TCRbeta diversity were found to come mostly from T cells that had been newly produced.

Preparing the TCRbeta library involved the use of unique molecular identifiers. TCRdb redid the calling of the PCR reads with MiXCR, one entry per CDR3 protein. Of about 980,000 distinct CDR3 sequences in the sample, roughly 31% were seen once. The CDR3 is 15 residues long. V gave up 1 base and J gave up 3 bases, with 10 bases separating them. Germline CDR1 and CDR2: LNHDA and SQIVND (reference sequence). Sample: PBMCs, mostly from graft donor cells, taken 360 days after TCRalphabeta/CD19-depleted stem cell transplant. This receptor was obtained from a boy younger than two who had a stem cell transplant for SCID, so the T cells may come from the graft donor. The chain joins TRBV19 to TRBJ1-5; no firm D call. CDR3 sequence (DNA): TGTGCCAGTAGTATAGCGTCGCGGTCCAATCAGCCCCAGCATTTT. Translation gives CASSIASRSNQPQHF.